The 29 T cell receptor beta chains given below trace back to one sample, sequenced in a study of cytomegalovirus exposure and HLA in healthy donors. The repertoire was sequenced with immunoSEQ multiplex PCR; TCRdb's copy has only in-frame clones and lacks some. Of approximately 65,000 clones in the sample, approximately 90% are singletons; the top ten hold just over 3%. The specimen sequenced was PBMCs. The origin of the receptors is a man younger than 35 in good health and CMV-seronegative.

V gene TRBV19 combines with J gene TRBJ2-1, with 11 bases identical to TRBD1. The CDR3 is 14 residues long. Germline values: CDR1 LNHDA, CDR2 SQIVND (reference sequence). Losses at the gene ends were 6 bases for V and 6 bases for J; bases not matched to a gene: 4. The CDR3 loop is CASSPGQGGNEQFF. The CDR3 region has the DNA TGTGCCAGTAGCCCGGGACAGGGGGGCAATGAGCAGTTCTTC.

The count of this clone is one. This rearrangement joins TRBV28 to TRBJ2-7, with D possibly matching TRBD2 (7 bases). The length of the CDR3 is 16 residues. Germline values: CDR1 MDHEN, CDR2 SYDVKM. Trimming removed 4 bases from V and 3 bases from J, with 19 bases in between. CDR3 protein: CASSSWGGAKIYEQYF. The CDR3 nucleotides read TGTGCCAGCAGTTCCTGGGGGGGGGCGAAAATCTACGAGCAGTACTTC.

The chain has TRBV30 and TRBJ2-7, with unresolved D. CDR3 length: 12 residues. The germline V gene has CDR1 GTSNPN and CDR2 SVGIG (reference sequence). V was cut by 3 bases and J by 7 bases, with 13 bases left in between. For the CDR3, the DNA is TGTGCCTGGAGCCCCTTCACTCGTGAGCAGTACTTC. This encodes CAWSPFTREQYF.

The chain links TRBV5-5 to TRBJ1-1, with D unclear. Trimming left V 4 bases short and J 1 base short, with 14 bases between. The CDR3 has 15 residues. Germline CDR1 reads SGHKS; CDR2 reads YYEKEE (reference sequence). DNA of the CDR3: TGTGCCAGCAGCCCCCGTGAGAGGCCGAACACTGAAGCTTTCTTT. Translated, it gives CASSPRERPNTEAFF. Complete variable domain (other parts from reference TRBV5-5 and TRBJ1-1): DAGVTQSPTHLIKTRGQQVTLRCSPISGHKSVSWYQQVLGQGPQFIFQYYEKEERGRGNFPDRFSARQFPNYSSELNVNALLLGDSALYLCASSPRERPNTEAFFGQGTRLTVV.

This clone showed up just a few times. The V call is TRBV6-5, the J call TRBJ2-5; TRBD1 matches 10 bases. Germline CDR1 and CDR2: MNHEY and SVGAGI. V lost 0 bases to trimming and J lost 5 bases; unmatched junction nucleotides: 6. CDR3 size: 16 residues. For the CDR3, the DNA is TGTGCCAGCAGTTACTCGAGGACAGGGGGTGGGGAGACCCAGTACTTC. Encoded protein: CASSYSRTGGGETQYF.

The CDR3 DNA reads as TGTGCCAGCAGCTTAGCGCTCTACGGGACCTACGAGCAGTACTTC. Protein: CASSLALYGTYEQYF. This chain links TRBV7-8 with TRBJ2-7; TRBD2 is a possible D gene (5 bases). Trimming cost V 0 bases and J 2 bases, with 11 bases left between them. The germline V gene has CDR1 SGHVS and CDR2 FQNEAQ. The CDR3 contains 15 residues.

The rearrangement links TRBV7-3 to TRBJ2-2, with TRBD1 as a possible D gene (6 bases). This CDR3 is built from 15 residues. V was pared by 7 bases and J by 4 bases, with 16 bases between. CDR1 is SGHTA, CDR2 FQGTGA, per germline. The CDR3 sequence is CASTIPGTLTGELFF. The CDR3 nucleotides read TGTGCCAGCACCATACCCGGGACACTCACCGGGGAGCTGTTTTTT.

The chain combines TRBV6-4 with TRBJ1-2; 7 nucleotides align to TRBD1. The V gene's germline CDR1 is MRHNA and CDR2 SNTAGT. This CDR3 has 14 amino acids. V dropped 0 bases and J dropped 7; count of bases not matched to a gene: 5. The chain's CDR3 is CASSDSQGRGGYTF. For the CDR3, the DNA is TGTGCCAGCAGTGACTCACAGGGGCGGGGTGGCTACACCTTC.

The gene calls are TRBV6-5 and TRBJ2-7; D not resolved. The CDR3 is made up of 13 amino acids. With 4 bases removed from V and 3 bases from J, the gap between germline ends came to 10 bases. The germline CDR1 and CDR2 sequences are MNHEY and SVGAGI. The CDR3 DNA reads as TGTGCCAGCAGTTCCGGTTACCGCTACGAGCAGTACTTC. As protein: CASSSGYRYEQYF.

The chain combines TRBV11-1 with TRBJ1-2; the D gene is possibly TRBD1 (6 bases). Trimming stripped 1 base from V and 13 bases from J, with 19 bases between. Germline CDR1 is SGHAT and CDR2 is FQDESV (reference sequence). The CDR3 is 14 residues long. CDR3 amino acids: CASSLVQGRVRRTF. The CDR3 DNA follows: TGTGCCAGCAGCTTAGTCCAGGGGAGGGTTAGGCGCACCTTC.

V gene TRBV2 combines with J gene TRBJ1-1; D ambiguous. The CDR3 extends over 10 amino acids. The V end lost 7 bases, the J end lost 5 bases, and 5 bases lay between the germline ends. The germline CDR1 and CDR2 sequences are SNHLY and FYNNEI. This CDR3 is CASTGTEAFF. CDR3 sequence (DNA): TGTGCCAGCACCGGGACTGAAGCTTTCTTT. Variable domain in full (rest from reference TRBV2 and TRBJ1-1): EPEVTQTPSHQVTQMGQEVILRCVPISNHLYFYWYRQILGQKVEFLVSFYNNEISEKSEIFDDQFSVERPDGSNFTLKIRSTKLEDSAMYFCASTGTEAFFGQGTRLTVV.

The V call is TRBV19, the J call TRBJ1-5; D possibly corresponds to TRBD1 (5 bases). From germline, CDR1 is LNHDA and CDR2 SQIVND (reference sequence). V was pared by 5 bases and J by 7 bases, with 12 bases between. This CDR3 is built from 13 residues. CDR3 in amino acids: CASSGQGVQPQHF. As DNA, the CDR3 is TGTGCCAGTAGTGGGCAGGGTGTCCAGCCCCAGCATTTT.

This chain links TRBV11-2 with TRBJ1-4; D gene uncertain. Germline V CDR1 and CDR2: SGHAT, FQNNGV. Trimming took off 6 bases at V and 0 bases at J, with 11 bases between the two ends. The CDR3 totals 15 residues. CDR3 sequence reads: CASSIQQATNEKLFF. The CDR3 nucleotides read TGTGCCAGCAGTATCCAGCAGGCAACTAATGAAAAACTGTTTTTT.

Only a few counts were recorded for this clone. The rearrangement uses TRBV6-1 and TRBJ2-7; D is perhaps TRBD1 (6 bases). The germline V gene has CDR1 MNHNS and CDR2 SASEGT. Trimming removed 6 bases at V and 2 bases at J, with 11 bases between. The length of the CDR3 is 13 residues. The DNA of the CDR3 is TGTGCCAGCAGCGTGGACAGTACCTACGAGCAGTACTTC. This translates into CASSVDSTYEQYF.

This clone has a single count. The chain links TRBV10-3 to TRBJ2-1; D remains ambiguous. This CDR3 region has 12 residues. V lost 5 bases, J lost 8 bases, and 10 bases lay in between. Germline values: CDR1 ENHRY, CDR2 SYGVKD. CDR3 DNA: TGTGCCATCAGTAAGACCAGCGATGAGCAGTTCTTC. Translation gives CAISKTSDEQFF.

A word on this clone: Other DNA sequences in this sample translate to the same CDR3. This sequence joins TRBV5-4 and TRBJ2-7, with 13 positions matching TRBD2. The ends lost 0 bases at V and 3 bases at J; junction bases unmatched: 3. The germline V gene encodes CDR1 SGHNT and CDR2 YYREEE (reference sequence). The CDR3 loop spans 16 amino acids. The DNA of the CDR3 is TGTGCCAGCAGCTTGGGCGGACTAGCGGGAGACTACGAGCAGTACTTC. It is translated as CASSLGGLAGDYEQYF. Together with reference TRBV5-4 and TRBJ2-7, the CDR3 gives the full variable domain: ETGVTQSPTHLIKTRGQQVTLRCSSQSGHNTVSWYQQALGQGPQFIFQYYREEENGRGNFPPRFSGLQFPNYSSELNVNALELDDSALYLCASSLGGLAGDYEQYFGPGTRLTVT.

The chain has TRBV5-1 and TRBJ1-2, with D hard to call. CDR3 length: 14 amino acids. CDR1 is SGHRS and CDR2 is YFSETQ in the germline V gene. Trimming took 0 bases from V and 0 from J, leaving 6 bases between them. CDR3 sequence: CASSLESPNYGYTF. CDR3 in DNA: TGCGCCAGCAGCTTGGAGAGTCCTAACTATGGCTACACCTTC.

The V call is TRBV5-4, the J call TRBJ2-5, with 11 bases matching TRBD2. V gave up 4 bases and J gave up 1 base; unmatched junction bases: 6. The CDR3 extends over 16 amino acids. Germline assignment: CDR1 SGHNT and CDR2 YYREEE (reference sequence). DNA of the CDR3: TGTGCCAGCAGCCGTAGGACTAGCGGGTCCCAAGAGACCCAGTACTTC. It encodes CASSRRTSGSQETQYF. The full variable domain, completed using reference TRBV5-4 and TRBJ2-5, is ETGVTQSPTHLIKTRGQQVTLRCSSQSGHNTVSWYQQALGQGPQFIFQYYREEENGRGNFPPRFSGLQFPNYSSELNVNALELDDSALYLCASSRRTSGSQETQYFGPGTRLLVL.

CDR3 in DNA: TGTGCCAGCAGTCTCCACAGGAGGAACACTGAAGCTTTCTTT. Protein product: CASSLHRRNTEAFF. The rearrangement links TRBV28 to TRBJ1-1; maybe TRBD1 (5 bases). This CDR3 is 14 amino acids long. The germline V gene encodes CDR1 MDHEN and CDR2 SYDVKM. With 5 bases removed from V and 1 base from J, the gap between germline ends came to 11 bases.

This clone showed up just a few times. J is TRBJ2-3 and V is TRBV5-6; D gene ambiguous. Germline V CDR1 and CDR2: SGHDT, YYEEEE. The CDR3 is 13 residues long. Trimming took off 1 base at V and 5 bases at J, with 8 bases between the two ends. In DNA, the CDR3 is TGTGCCAGCAGCTTGTACTCCGGAGATACGCAGTATTTT. Translated: CASSLYSGDTQYF.

J is TRBJ2-7 and V is TRBV10-3; D gene uncertain. The germline V and J ends were trimmed by 0 bases and 0 bases, with 6 bases remaining between them. The germline V gene has CDR1 ENHRY and CDR2 SYGVKD. The CDR3 contains 14 residues. CDR3 in amino acids: CAISESADSYEQYF. For the CDR3, the DNA is TGTGCCATCAGTGAGTCGGCTGACTCCTACGAGCAGTACTTC.

J is TRBJ1-1 and V is TRBV30; D is unclear. The ends were cut back, 0 bases at V and 2 bases at J, with 10 bases in the middle. The CDR3 is 14 amino acids. CDR1 GTSNPN and CDR2 SVGIG come from the germline V gene (reference sequence). The CDR3: CAWSVATGNTEAFF. CDR3 nucleotides: TGTGCCTGGAGTGTTGCTACGGGAAACACTGAAGCTTTCTTT.

The V gene is TRBV28, the J gene TRBJ2-7; D possibly corresponds to TRBD1 (5 bases). V was shortened by 7 bases and J by 4 bases, with 17 bases between the two germline ends. CDR1 MDHEN and CDR2 SYDVKM come from the germline V gene. The length of the CDR3 is 14 residues. CDR3 loop: CASNPSYRLYEQYF. CDR3 sequence (DNA): TGTGCCAGCAACCCTTCGTACAGGTTGTACGAGCAGTACTTC.

This chain uses TRBV10-3 with TRBJ2-3, with 9 positions matching TRBD2. Unmatched junction bases numbered 9, after V lost 11 bases and J lost 0 bases. Germline CDR1 reads ENHRY; CDR2 reads SYGVKD. CDR3 length equals 15 residues. The CDR3 bases are TGTGCCTCCATGGGGGCGGGAGGGAGCACAGATACGCAGTATTTT. Its protein is CASMGAGGSTDTQYF.

The chain couples TRBV7-3 to TRBJ2-3; 9 nucleotides align to TRBD2. Germline trimming cut 3 bases from V and 5 bases from J; bases unmatched to any gene: 9. CDR3 length: 16 residues. Germline CDR1 and CDR2: SGHTA and FQGTGA. The CDR3 spells CASSFLPAGGGDTQYF. In DNA form, the CDR3 reads TGTGCCAGCAGCTTTCTCCCAGCGGGAGGAGGAGATACGCAGTATTTT.

The CDR3 DNA is TGCGCCAGCAGCTTGGGAGCTGGAGTTTTCAATGAGCAGTTCTTC. Protein product: CASSLGAGVFNEQFF. The chain has TRBV5-1 and TRBJ2-1; D gene uncertain. The CDR3 contains 15 residues. Trimming cost V 0 bases and J 6 bases, with 13 bases left between them. The V gene's germline CDR1 is SGHRS and CDR2 YFSETQ.

The V and J genes are TRBV6-6 and TRBJ2-1; 8 bases are a match to TRBD2. Unmatched junction bases numbered 17, after V lost 6 bases and J lost 13 bases. Germline V gives CDR1 MNHNY, CDR2 SVGAGI (reference sequence). The CDR3 sequence is 15 residues long. The chain's CDR3 is CASREKALADINQFF. The CDR3 bases are TGTGCCAGCAGAGAAAAGGCACTAGCGGATATTAATCAGTTCTTC.

The chain has TRBV29-1 and TRBJ1-3; D is ambiguous. V lost 3 bases to trimming and J lost 1 base, with 7 bases between them. CDR1 and CDR2 (germline): SQVTM, ANQGSEA. The CDR3 is 13 residues long. The CDR3 DNA reads as TGCAGCGTTGAGAAACAGTCTGGAAACACCATATATTTT. Translating it yields CSVEKQSGNTIYF.

The chain couples TRBV11-2 to TRBJ2-1, with TRBD2 identical over 14 bases. J lost 8 bases, V lost 4 bases, and 4 bases had no gene match. The CDR3 is 15 amino acids. Germline V lookup: CDR1 SGHAT, CDR2 FQNNGV. The DNA of the CDR3 is TGTGCCAGCAGCTACGGGACTAGCGGGAGATATGAGCAGTTCTTC. Translating it yields CASSYGTSGRYEQFF.